Listed here is a single T cell receptor beta chain. This clone has just a few counts. Its antigen is unknown. No much larger clone exists at a distance of one base, and base qualities are not known. The CDR3, from cysteine to phenylalanine, totals 16 residues. The only DNA kept is the CDR3, 48 bases in frame from the first base. Trimmed from V: 0 bases; trimmed from J: 6 bases; junction bases lacking a gene match: 7. CDR1 and CDR2, per the germline V gene, are LGHNA and YNFKEQ. The data were taken from a study of blood T cell repertoires in COVID-19 (dated by TCRdb to about 2020). Regarding the study in general: Samples covering the acute and convalescent phases of COVID-19 were provided by collaborators in the United States, Italy and Spain. The material from the prospective study consisted of cDNA or gDNA derived from T cells, B-cell-depleted T cells, or PBMCs. Deeply sampled blood TCRbeta repertoires from subjects exposed to, actively infected with, or recovered from COVID-19 were included in the dataset. The repertoires were released in a freely available public database intended as a resource for research on the immune response to SARS-CoV-2. The samples were drawn from two sources: the first 160 participants of the ongoing ImmuneRACE study, and 1,200 or so subjects contributed by 6 global collaborators. Sample metadata almost always included a de-identified subject ID, COVID-19 status, age in years and sex. Where available, HLA class I and class II types were taken from metadata supplied by the sample provider and were not determined by assay-based typing.

TCRbeta CDR3 regions were amplified from genomic DNA by means of the immunoSEQ Assay, a bias-controlled multiplex PCR. Turning to the authors' computational methods: Within the assay, amplification of reference gene primers was used to estimate how many nucleated cells each sample contained. To quantify the absolute abundance of each unique TCRbeta CDR3 rearrangement, sequence reads were collapsed and filtered. For each sample, productive Simpson clonality was calculated as the square root of Simpson's diversity index across productive rearrangements. TCRdb stores this immuneACCESS table with in-frame sequences only. Part of the clones is absent; in the studies checked, under half of the shortfall reflects unresolved V genes, and no reason is known for the rest. V, J and clone size derive from that table, while D and trimming were established from the DNA sequence. This sample comprises about 310,000 clones, 85% of them detected only once. The biggest ten clones account for about 2% of the sample.

Overall study outcomes, separate from this receptor: How much clinical and demographic metadata was included differed by source and by participant, and the metadata was provided uncurated.

Enrolling through a virtual design, the prospective study's participants ranged in age from roughly 18 to 90 years and lived across roughly 24 United States geographic areas. Cohort assignment in the prospective study relied on participant-reported clinical history from a screening survey and a study questionnaire. A participant counted as exposed if, within 2 weeks of entering the study, that participant had been in contact with someone who had a PCR-confirmed or clinician-diagnosed COVID-19 case. Mobile phlebotomists in the prospective study collected whole blood, serum and a nasopharyngeal or oropharyngeal swab from every participant. Participants in the prospective study had the option to provide additional blood draws and questionnaires over a roughly 2-month period. Before DNA extraction, blood samples from the prospective study were shipped at room temperature or frozen.

The sequence was obtained from a woman aged 25-40 years who had been exposed to COVID-19. Specimen: PBMCs or T cells enriched from blood (not recorded which). The chain uses TRBV4-2 and TRBJ1-5; 8 of the junction bases match TRBD1. The CDR3 region reads CASSQDQGAIGQPQHF. At the DNA level, the sequence is TGTGCCAGCAGCCAAGATCAGGGGGCGATTGGTCAGCCCCAGCATTTT.